This TCR beta chain was identified during a study of T cells in Graves' hyperthyroidism and ophthalmopathy. Findings and limits, study-wide: Blood held most thyroid clonotypes expanded above 0.001 frequency.

Trimming removed 3 bases from V and 1 base from J, with 9 bases in between. CDR3 length equals 14 residues. Template material for amplifying TCR beta CDR3 regions consisted of RNA transcripts. The HTBI set primed first-round TCR CDR3 RT-PCR. TCRdb reprocessed the multiplex PCR reads with MiXCR, giving one entry per CDR3 protein. Among around 610,000 distinct CDR3 sequences listed, approximately 14% were seen once. Fresh peripheral blood, 10 ml, was the source of the PBMCs. As to this clonotype: What it recognizes is unknown.

Sample: blood. The genes are TRBV12-3 or TRBV12-4 and TRBJ1-1, with D hard to call. This clonotype originated in a middle-aged woman with Graves' ophthalmopathy. CDR3 amino acids: CASSFSVGNTEAFF. The CDR3 region has the DNA TGTGCCAGCAGTTTCAGTGTAGGGAACACTGAAGCTTTCTTT.